Listed below are T cell receptor beta chains from one sample, sequenced in a study of blood T cell repertoires in COVID-19. This table comes from immunoSEQ multiplex PCR, and its TCRdb copy is limited to in-frame clones, with some not included. The profile shows approximately 190,000 clones, 75% to 95% of them singletons. Sample: peripheral blood. Receptor source: a man aged 50 or older with acute or convalescent COVID-19. CDR3s include the opening cysteine and the closing phenylalanine or tryptophan. A D gene is named only where the DNA matches it firmly. Not every row has a clone size; where given, it reads once, few, many or a size class.

clone_size j_call v_call d_call cdr3_aa cdr3_nt
once TRBJ2-1 TRBV10-3 TRBD2 CAIGGLAGLDNEQFF TGTGCCATCGGGGGACTAGCGGGACTCGACAATGAGCAGTTCTTC
. TRBJ2-3 TRBV7-9 . CASSLLGGATDTQYF TGTGCCAGCAGCTTATTAGGTGGGGCCACAGATACGCAGTATTTT
. TRBJ2-4 TRBV3-1/TRBV3-2 TRBD1 CANSHRGENIQYF TGTGCCAACAGCCACAGGGGCGAAAACATTCAGTACTTC
few TRBJ1-2 TRBV7-2 . CASSLVGGNYGYTF TGTGCCAGCAGCTTAGTTGGGGGGAACTATGGCTACACCTTC
. TRBJ2-3 TRBV28 TRBD2 CASSLYMGGVDTQYF TGTGCCAGCAGTTTATATATGGGAGGGGTGGATACGCAGTATTTT
. TRBJ1-2 TRBV15 TRBD1 CATSRDVTGTGVGYTF TGTGCCACCAGCAGAGATGTTACCGGGACAGGGGTGGGCTACACCTTC
. TRBJ2-1 TRBV7-3 TRBD2 CASSRLGTSGSGGSYNEQFF TGTGCCAGCAGCCGACTAGGGACTAGCGGGAGTGGAGGCTCCTACAATGAGCAGTTCTTC
. TRBJ1-6 TRBV7-9 . CASSLGQGLSPLHF TGTGCCAGCAGCTTAGGCCAGGGCCTATCCCCCCTCCACTTT
. TRBJ1-1 TRBV7-9 . CASSLFTQGNTEAFF TGTGCCAGCAGCTTATTTACCCAGGGGAACACTGAAGCTTTCTTT
. TRBJ2-5 TRBV19 TRBD1 CASKPPGGETQYF TGTGCCAGTAAACCCCCAGGGGGAGAGACCCAGTACTTC
. TRBJ2-2 TRBV28 . CASSRLMDTGELFF TGTGCCAGCAGTCGCCTAATGGACACCGGGGAGCTGTTTTTT
once TRBJ1-5 TRBV25-1 . CASSSGNSNQPQHF TGTGCCAGCAGTAGCGGGAATAGCAATCAGCCCCAGCATTTT
. TRBJ2-3 TRBV6-5 TRBD1 CASRDRGGTDTQYF TGTGCCAGCAGAGACAGGGGCGGGACAGATACGCAGTATTTT
. TRBJ2-5 TRBV11-2 . CASKIGGAGTQYF TGTGCCAGCAAGATCGGGGGAGCGGGGACCCAGTACTTC
. TRBJ1-4 TRBV19 . CASTRQLETKYGEKLFF TGTGCCAGTACCCGACAGTTGGAAACTAAGTATGGAGAAAAACTGTTTTTT